This T cell receptor (beta chain) was identified in a study of T cell responses to AZD1222 COVID-19 vaccine. Overall study findings and caveats: Every sample of the repertoires postdated the peak T cell response.

In this sample, this clone turned up a few times. What it recognizes is unknown. The same CDR3 also results from other DNA sequences found in this sample. Data came from immunoSEQ multiplex PCR; TCRdb stores just in-frame clones and leaves some out. The sample holds about 160,000 clones, about 88% seen once. Trimming took 0 bases from V and 0 from J, leaving 3 bases between them. CDR1 and CDR2 (germline): GTSNPN, SVGIG (reference sequence). The CDR3 contains 13 residues. Sequencing used peripheral blood, obtained on day 0 of AZD1222 vaccination. The chain joins TRBV30 to TRBJ1-5; D remains unclear. This clonotype originated in an adult in good health. The CDR3 bases are TGTGCCTGGAGTGTAGATAGCAATCAGCCCCAGCATTTT. It translates to CAWSVDSNQPQHF.